One sample yielded the 10 T cell receptor beta chains listed below, sequenced in a study of PD-1 blockade in classical Hodgkin lymphoma. Each patient's relapse followed autologous stem cell transplantation, and brentuximab vedotin exposure varied. Sequenced by immunoSEQ multiplex PCR; TCRdb stores in-frame clones only, minus some. The data contain over 50,000 clones, around 75% of them singletons. Here the sequenced sample was peripheral blood mononuclear cells (PBMCs), taken before the second cycle of nivolumab. The receptors here all came from a human donor with classical Hodgkin lymphoma.

The sample holds one count of this clone. This rearrangement joins TRBV30 to TRBJ2-5; the D is unclear. The CDR3 has 14 residues. The germline V gene encodes CDR1 GTSNPN and CDR2 SVGIG (reference sequence). Trimming removed 2 bases at V and 0 bases at J, with 10 bases between. The CDR3 sequence: CAWSMGMNQETQYF. The CDR3 nucleotides read TGTGCCTGGAGTATGGGGATGAACCAAGAGACCCAGTACTTC.

This chain links TRBV6-6 with TRBJ2-5, with 13 bases lining up with TRBD2. The DNA end lines up better with TRBJ2-7; the J call may be wrong. The CDR3 totals 15 residues. CDR1 MNHNY and CDR2 SVGAGI come from the germline V gene (reference sequence). CDR3 sequence reads: CASSRLAGGAYEQYF. The CDR3 DNA follows: TGTGCCAGCAGCCGACTAGCGGGAGGCGCCTACGAGCAGTACTTC.

This clone was observed a few times. This CDR3 reads CASSPGALISYNEQFF. Written as DNA, the CDR3 is TGTGCCAGCAGCCCCGGAGCGTTAATCTCCTACAATGAGCAGTTCTTC. V is TRBV7-3 and J is TRBJ2-1; D uncertain. The CDR3 sequence is 16 residues long. Trimming removed 5 bases from V and 0 bases from J, with 14 bases in between. Per the germline V gene, CDR1 is SGHTA and CDR2 is FQGTGA.

V usage is TRBV18 and J usage is TRBJ2-4; D remains ambiguous. From germline, CDR1 is KGHSH and CDR2 LQKENI. The germline V and J ends were trimmed by 3 bases and 0 bases, with 9 bases remaining between them. The length of the CDR3 is 15 residues. In DNA, the CDR3 is TGTGCCAGCTCACCCCGGGTGTTAGCCAAAAACATTCAGTACTTC. Translation: CASSPRVLAKNIQYF.

The V and J genes are TRBV11-3 and TRBJ2-1; 9 bases line up with TRBD2. Per germline, CDR1 SGHNT and CDR2 YENEEA. With V trimmed by 7 bases and J by 11 bases, 15 bases remained unmatched. The CDR3 length is 15 residues. This chain's CDR3 is CASTLRETSGRKQFF. DNA of the CDR3: TGTGCCAGCACCCTCCGGGAGACTAGCGGCAGAAAGCAGTTCTTC.

This chain links TRBV2 with TRBJ2-7; no definite D call. Trimming took 2 bases from V and 6 from J, leaving 8 bases between them. Germline-derived CDR1 and CDR2 are SNHLY and FYNNEI. There are 12 residues in the CDR3. Written as DNA, the CDR3 is TGTGCCAGCAGTGAATTTCAGGCCGAGCAGTACTTC. This encodes CASSEFQAEQYF. The whole variable domain, filled in from reference TRBV2 and TRBJ2-7, reads EPEVTQTPSHQVTQMGQEVILRCVPISNHLYFYWYRQILGQKVEFLVSFYNNEISEKSEIFDDQFSVERPDGSNFTLKIRSTKLEDSAMYFCASSEFQAEQYFGPGTRLTVT.

This clone showed up just once. V usage is TRBV27 and J usage is TRBJ2-6, with D uncertain. The CDR3 spans 14 residues. Germline V gene sequence: CDR1 MNHEY, CDR2 SMNVEV (reference sequence). V lost 7 bases and J 4 bases, leaving 11 bases between the germline ends. CDR3 nucleotides: TGTGCCAGCACCCCCAAGAGAGGGGCCAACGTCCTGACTTTC. This gives the protein CASTPKRGANVLTF.

The chain joins TRBV27 to TRBJ1-2; possible D gene TRBD1, 6 bases. Germline CDR1 and CDR2: MNHEY and SMNVEV (reference sequence). The CDR3 spans 15 residues. V lost 0 bases and J lost 6, with 14 bases in between. The CDR3 protein is CASSLSPRGHNGYTF. CDR3 nucleotide sequence: TGTGCCAGCAGTTTATCGCCGCGGGGGCATAATGGCTACACCTTC.

J is TRBJ1-5 and V is TRBV6-6, with TRBD1 matching over 8 bases. The length of the CDR3 is 16 residues. Trimming removed 6 bases from V and 4 bases from J; junction bases left unmatched: 11. Germline V gene data show CDR1 as MNHNY and CDR2 as SVGAGI (reference sequence). CDR3 residues: CASSPFTGGGNQPQHF. Here the CDR3 DNA reads TGTGCCAGCAGCCCCTTCACAGGGGGGGGAAATCAGCCCCAGCATTTT.

The chain recombines TRBV5-6 with TRBJ1-1; no firm D call. The CDR3 has 13 amino acids. V was clipped by 0 bases and J by 3 bases, with 6 bases between them. CDR1 is SGHDT and CDR2 is YYEEEE in the germline V gene. In nucleotides, the CDR3 is TGTGCCAGCAGCTTGGCGCCGGACACTGAAGCTTTCTTT. This translates into CASSLAPDTEAFF. Variable domain in full (rest from reference TRBV5-6 and TRBJ1-1): DAGVTQSPTHLIKTRGQQVTLRCSPKSGHDTVSWYQQALGQGPQFIFQYYEEEERQRGNFPDRFSGHQFPNYSSELNVNALLLGDSALYLCASSLAPDTEAFFGQGTRLTVV.